This T cell receptor beta chain stems from a study of cytomegalovirus exposure and HLA in healthy donors. Germline V CDR1 and CDR2: SQVTM, ANQGSEA. The trim removed 6 bases at V and 5 bases at J, leaving 2 bases unmatched. The CDR3 has 11 residues. PCR involved 60 Vbeta and 13 Jbeta primers. Using immunoSEQ multiplex PCR, the repertoire was profiled, and TCRdb retains in-frame clones only, with some absent. The data show about 99,000 clones, with roughly 75% seen just once and around 1.5% held by the top ten. The sequencing input was PBMCs. The source of this sequence is a woman aged 35 to 49 in good health and CMV-seronegative. This chain connects TRBV29-1 to TRBJ2-7; 9 nucleotides agree with TRBD1. CDR3 protein: CSVRTGDEQYF. CDR3 nucleotide sequence: TGCAGCGTGCGGACAGGGGACGAGCAGTACTTC.